What follows is one T cell receptor beta chain and its context. There is no known antigen for this receptor. Base qualities are not at hand, and no much larger clone is one base apart. The source of the sample is a study of human T cells and chemical hapten exposure (dated by TCRdb to about 2021). Looking at the study overall: For sensitization, 2% DPC in acetone was applied to a roughly 2 cm by roughly 2 cm area of upper inner arm skin. Throughout the study period of approximately 23 weeks, patients also received therapeutic DPC doses to the scalp every week. Patch tests used Finn chambers with 0.01% DPC on the upper back, scored after 6 days by International Contact Dermatitis Research Group standards. The patient cohort, mostly female, included alopecia areata with under or over 50% scalp involvement, alopecia totalis and alopecia universalis. Libraries were combined into a pool for sequencing, and differences in TCR yield between samples came mainly from small differences in library volumes within the pool. This study followed changes in the peripheral blood TCR repertoire in vivo during primary and secondary sensitization of alopecia patients to the hapten diphenylcyclopropenone (DPC). Blood was sampled from patients pre-sensitization (week 0) and at 2, 6 and about 24 weeks after DPC sensitization. Twenty-nine alopecia patients provided blood for TCR sequencing at one to four time points (pre-sensitization, 2, 6 and 24 weeks). What the study reported, not specific to this receptor: Patch test score was positively correlated with the number of PT1 expanded TCRs, with significance at thresholds 8, 16 and 32 but not at 4. Significantly more large CDR3 similarity clusters were formed by expanded TCRs than by pre-sensitization or healthy control sets, consistent with antigen-driven responses. After repeated subsampling, changes were observed in the strength of the expansion versus patch-test correlation and in the threshold at which the correlation became significant. DPC sensitization did not change how many TCRs were above 1 in 1000 frequency, and no evidence was found of alterations in global repertoire structure. Alopecia, a presumed autoimmune disease, was present in all patients, so the immune response of the patients might differ from that of healthy individuals.

Libraries were constructed by RACE. Sequencing took place on a NextSeq 500. Library preparation attached unique molecular identifiers to individual cDNA molecules for quantitative, reproducible TCR counting. Both TCR alpha and TCR beta chains were sequenced from each blood RNA sample. Per the source publication's procedure: A median of around 100,000 TCRs per sample was observed, with a range of about 23,224 to 690,600. V, J and CDR3 annotation of the TCR reads was carried out using the Decombinator software suite. For the PS versus PT1 abundance plots, all samples were subsampled to the same number of TCRs (28,000). Expanded TCRs were defined as absent before sensitization and observed at least eight times at the 2-week time point. TCRdb redid the processing of the public reads, applying fastp at Q25 and MiXCR, and retained in-frame beta chains. Identical CDR3 protein sequences are pooled into one entry, listed with their most common genes and DNA. For this entry, the V and J calls and clone size follow TCRdb and not the study's own pipeline. This sample gives 200,000 to 300,000 distinct CDR3 sequences in total; over 8% of them show up just once. The ten top clones hold 2% to 3% of the sample.

The sample's time point label, decoded: pre-sensitization, week 0. The sample's treatment or condition label, in plain terms: therapeutic diphenylcyclopropenone sensitization with weekly scalp DPC. At every patch-test visit, the blood draw took place before the patch test was put on. Patients were eligible if aged 18 to 70, diagnosed with alopecia and judged suitable for DPC therapy, and pregnant patients were excluded. Total RNA was isolated from unfractionated whole blood collected in Tempus Blood RNA tubes. This TCR came from a woman aged 40-49 years with alopecia areata. Some clones in this sample may be carry-over from other donors' samples. Source: whole blood, taken in connection with sensitization to the hapten diphenylcyclopropenone (DPC).

CDR3 sequence: CASSPGQQNTEAFF. The nucleotide sequence reads TGTGCCAGCAGCCCGGGACAGCAGAACACTGAAGCTTTCTTT. This receptor chain uses TRBV11-2 and TRBJ1-1, with 7 central nucleotides matching TRBD1. The germline V gene yields SGHAT for CDR1 and FQNNGV for CDR2. Reading from cysteine to phenylalanine, the CDR3 counts 14 amino acids. Left in the record is the CDR3 DNA by itself, 42 bases read in frame from the first base. Trimming accounts for 5 bases at V and 1 base at J, while the number of junction bases matched to no gene is 4.